The 27 T cell receptor beta chains in this list originate from one sample, sequenced in a study of T cell changes during pregnancy in multiple sclerosis (dated by TCRdb to about 2019). The library was generated by the immunoSEQ multiplex PCR assay. The clones in this table, taken by TCRdb from immuneACCESS, are in-frame only. Not every clone is retained; where verified, under half of the shortfall comes from an unresolved V gene, and the cause of the rest is unknown. Across this sample there are around 63,000 clones, with about 91% seen only once. Around 1.6% of the sample is held by the ten biggest clonotypes. Here the sequenced sample was peripheral blood, taken after pregnancy. Receptor source: a female donor with multiple sclerosis, enrolled in a pregnancy study.

The V and J genes are TRBV5-1 and TRBJ2-2; 11 nucleotides agree with TRBD2. Trimming cost V 5 bases and J 5 bases; bases outside gene matches: 2. This CDR3 has 14 amino acids. Per germline, CDR1 SGHRS and CDR2 YFSETQ. The CDR3 loop reads CASSRTSGTGELFF. The CDR3 region has the DNA TGCGCCAGCAGTCGGACTAGCGGGACCGGGGAGCTGTTTTTT.

The gene calls are TRBV6-1 and TRBJ2-7; 9 bases are shared with TRBD2. J lost 1 base, V lost 5 bases, and 6 bases had no gene match. Germline V gene sequence: CDR1 MNHNS, CDR2 SASEGT. The CDR3 has 15 residues. The CDR3 loop reads CASSIGLAWSYEQYF. As DNA, the CDR3 is TGTGCCAGCAGTATTGGACTAGCGTGGTCCTACGAGCAGTACTTC.

The V call is TRBV6-6, the J call TRBJ1-5; 9 bases fit TRBD1. This CDR3 spans 16 amino acids. V shed 4 bases, J shed 1 base, and the junction held 5 bases outside the gene matches. CDR1 and CDR2 (germline): MNHNY, SVGAGI (reference sequence). CDR3 DNA: TGTGCCAGCAGTTTAGGGGACAGGGACAGCAATCAGCCCCAGCATTTT. Amino acids: CASSLGDRDSNQPQHF.

The chain couples TRBV2 to TRBJ1-1; 10 positions match TRBD1. The CDR3 is made up of 15 amino acids. Germline V gives CDR1 SNHLY, CDR2 FYNNEI. After removal of 4 bases from V and 0 bases from J, the junction contained 2 bases not matched to a gene. Here the CDR3 reads CASSVGQGMNTEAFF. CDR3 bases: TGTGCCAGCAGTGTGGGACAGGGGATGAACACTGAAGCTTTCTTT.

This chain uses TRBV29-1 with TRBJ2-1, with 7 bases aligning to TRBD2. With V trimmed by 2 bases and J by 9 bases, 16 bases remained unmatched. The CDR3 is made up of 16 amino acids. From germline, CDR1 is SQVTM and CDR2 ANQGSEA. The chain's CDR3 is CSVESLSGGEGSEQFF. CDR3 DNA: TGCAGCGTTGAATCTCTGTCGGGAGGCGAGGGGAGTGAGCAGTTCTTC.

The chain links TRBV28 to TRBJ1-1, with 7 positions matching TRBD1. The ends lost 5 bases at V and 5 bases at J; junction bases unmatched: 11. The CDR3 runs to 15 residues. Germline CDR1 reads MDHEN; CDR2 reads SYDVKM. This chain's CDR3 is CASSSPTGVETEAFF. CDR3 DNA sequence: TGTGCCAGCAGTAGTCCCACAGGGGTGGAGACTGAAGCTTTCTTT.

This clone was detected once. This chain links TRBV13 with TRBJ2-1; 8 bases line up with TRBD2. In germline, CDR1 is PRHDT, CDR2 FYEKMQ (reference sequence). The CDR3 runs to 15 residues. With 4 bases clipped from V and 3 bases from J, the junction kept 5 bases outside the gene matches. The CDR3 region has the DNA TGTGCCAGCAGCTCAGCCGGGACTAGCTACAATGAGCAGTTCTTC. This codes for CASSSAGTSYNEQFF. Filled out from reference TRBV13 and TRBJ2-1, the complete variable domain reads AAGVIQSPRHLIKEKRETATLKCYPIPRHDTVYWYQQGPGQDPQFLISFYEKMQSDKGSIPDRFSAQQFSDYHSELNMSSLELGDSALYFCASSSAGTSYNEQFFGPGTRLTVL.

The genes are TRBV2 and TRBJ1-4, with 9 bases aligning to TRBD1. The germline CDR1 and CDR2 sequences are SNHLY and FYNNEI. V lost 6 bases to trimming and J lost 3 bases; unmatched junction nucleotides: 5. This CDR3 is 15 amino acids long. CDR3 sequence: CASRPWTGANEKLFF. DNA of the CDR3: TGTGCCAGCAGGCCTTGGACAGGGGCTAATGAAAAACTGTTTTTT.

V gene TRBV6-5 combines with J gene TRBJ2-1; 8 positions agree with TRBD1. V was clipped by 4 bases and J by 2 bases; unmatched bases: 7. Germline values: CDR1 MNHEY, CDR2 SVGAGI. This CDR3 comprises 16 residues. CDR3 nucleotides: TGTGCCAGCAGTTTCACAGGGGGGAACGCCTACAATGAGCAGTTCTTC. This gives the protein CASSFTGGNAYNEQFF.

This chain links TRBV5-1 with TRBJ2-7; TRBD2 matches at 9 bases. V trimming: 2 bases; J trimming: 7 bases; junction bases outside the gene matches: 10. CDR1 is SGHRS and CDR2 is YFSETQ in the germline V gene. The length of the CDR3 is 15 residues. The CDR3 reads CASSFTPSGMGEQYF. Here the CDR3 DNA reads TGCGCCAGCAGCTTTACCCCTAGCGGGATGGGAGAGCAGTACTTC.

The chain recombines TRBV7-2 with TRBJ2-1; D possibly corresponds to TRBD2 (6 bases). Germline CDR1 reads SGHTA; CDR2 reads FQGNSA. Trimming pared 5 bases from V and 2 bases from J, leaving 22 bases between. The CDR3 has 18 amino acids. CDR3 loop: CASSERRTSGVAYNEQFF. CDR3 coding DNA: TGTGCCAGCAGCGAACGCCGGACGTCGGGGGTAGCCTACAATGAGCAGTTCTTC. The full variable domain, its missing parts supplied by reference TRBV7-2 and TRBJ2-1, is GAGVSQSPSNKVTEKGKDVELRCDPISGHTALYWYRQSLGQGLEFLIYFQGNSAPDKSGLPSDRFSAERTGGSVSTLTIQRTQQEDSAVYLCASSERRTSGVAYNEQFFGPGTRLTVL.

The chain joins TRBV5-4 to TRBJ2-2, with 9 nucleotides matching TRBD1. The CDR3 covers 15 residues. V gave up 4 bases and J gave up 3 bases; unmatched junction bases: 4. CDR1 and CDR2 (germline): SGHNT, YYREEE (reference sequence). The CDR3 DNA reads TGTGCCAGCAGCAAACGGGACAGGGACACCGGGGAGCTGTTTTTT. Amino acids: CASSKRDRDTGELFF.

The chain uses TRBV2 and TRBJ1-5; maybe TRBD1 (6 bases). Germline CDR1 is SNHLY and CDR2 is FYNNEI. The CDR3 consists of 14 residues. V was clipped by 6 bases and J by 6 bases, with 15 bases between them. CDR3 nucleotides: TGTGCCAGCAGCCCTACAGGGATCGGTCAGCCCCAGCATTTT. As protein: CASSPTGIGQPQHF.

The chain couples TRBV4-1 to TRBJ2-1; TRBD2 matches 9 bases. Germline CDR1 and CDR2: MGHRA and YSYEKL. V lost 4 bases to trimming and J lost 7 bases; unmatched junction nucleotides: 5. The CDR3 extends over 14 amino acids. CDR3 loop: CASSRGGRDNEQFF. The CDR3 DNA is TGCGCCAGCAGCCGGGGCGGGAGGGATAATGAGCAGTTCTTC.

V is TRBV29-1 and J is TRBJ1-1; D not certain. Germline V lookup: CDR1 SQVTM, CDR2 ANQGSEA. The CDR3 runs 13 residues. The V end lost 6 bases, the J end lost 0 bases, and 11 bases lay between the germline ends. The CDR3 reads CSVSASMNTEAFF. In DNA, the CDR3 is TGCAGCGTCAGTGCCTCCATGAACACTGAAGCTTTCTTT.

The J gene is TRBJ2-5, the V gene TRBV12-5; D is perhaps TRBD2 (6 bases). Trimming took off 0 bases at V and 5 bases at J, with 10 bases between the two ends. The CDR3 covers 14 residues. Germline CDR1 is LGHNT and CDR2 is FRNRAP. CDR3 loop: CASGLVGGLETQYF. Here the CDR3 DNA reads TGTGCTAGTGGTTTGGTAGGAGGGCTGGAGACCCAGTACTTC. Complete variable domain (other parts from reference TRBV12-5 and TRBJ2-5): DARVTQTPRHKVTEMGQEVTMRCQPILGHNTVFWYRQTMMQGLELLAYFRNRAPLDDSGMPKDRFSAEMPDATLATLKIQPSEPRDSAVYFCASGLVGGLETQYFGPGTRLLVL.

The chain couples TRBV30 to TRBJ1-2, with D possibly being TRBD1 (5 bases). This CDR3 is built from 15 residues. V gave up 8 bases and J gave up 0 bases, with 19 bases separating them. CDR1 is GTSNPN and CDR2 is SVGIG in the germline V gene (reference sequence). CDR3 amino acids: CAGDDSVFSNYGYTF. Here the CDR3 DNA reads TGTGCCGGAGACGACAGCGTCTTCTCTAACTATGGCTACACCTTC.

The chain couples TRBV4-2 to TRBJ2-7; D call uncertain. Germline V gives CDR1 LGHNA, CDR2 YNFKEQ. Trimming shortened V by 0 bases and J by 2 bases, and 11 bases separated the two germline ends. The CDR3 consists of 15 residues. The CDR3 spells CASSQDLSGAYEQYF. In DNA, the CDR3 is TGTGCCAGCAGCCAAGATTTATCGGGTGCCTACGAGCAGTACTTC.

The chain employs TRBV6-6 and TRBJ1-2; D is possibly TRBD1 (6 bases). The V and J ends lost 4 bases and 0 bases respectively, with 9 bases between them. This CDR3 contains 14 residues. Germline-derived CDR1 and CDR2 are MNHNY and SVGAGI (reference sequence). The CDR3 here is CASSLGGANYGYTF. The DNA of the CDR3 is TGTGCCAGCAGTTTAGGGGGAGCTAACTATGGCTACACCTTC.

The V and J genes are TRBV6-6 and TRBJ2-7, with 12 bases fitting TRBD2. Germline CDR1 is MNHNY and CDR2 is SVGAGI (reference sequence). The V segment lost 5 bases and the J segment 3 bases; nucleotides outside the gene matches: 8. This CDR3 spans 16 amino acids. As DNA, the CDR3 is TGTGCCAGCAGTCCCTCGAGACTAGCGGGAGACTACGAGCAGTACTTC. Encoded protein: CASSPSRLAGDYEQYF.

The V and J genes are TRBV2 and TRBJ1-1; D possibly corresponds to TRBD1 (5 bases). Germline V CDR1 and CDR2: SNHLY, FYNNEI. CDR3 length: 15 residues. V was pared by 6 bases and J by 1 base, with 15 bases between. The CDR3 DNA sequence: TGTGCCAGCAGCTCCCTTCAGGGTAAGAACACTGAAGCTTTCTTT. Residues: CASSSLQGKNTEAFF.

The chain employs TRBV19 and TRBJ2-1; D might be TRBD2 (6 bases). V was cut by 1 base and J by 3 bases, with 16 bases left in between. Germline lookup yields CDR1 LNHDA and CDR2 SQIVND (reference sequence). The CDR3 is made up of 17 amino acids. The chain's CDR3 is CASSIGSGLAHYNEQFF. The DNA for the CDR3 is TGTGCCAGTAGTATAGGTTCCGGGCTAGCGCACTACAATGAGCAGTTCTTC.

The chain's CDR3 is CASSLDRDTHYEQYF. CDR3 DNA: TGTGCCAGCAGCTTAGACCGGGATACCCACTACGAGCAGTACTTC. The rearrangement joins TRBV11-3 to TRBJ2-7; possible D gene TRBD2, 5 bases. V was pared by 0 bases and J by 3 bases, with 12 bases between. The germline V gene encodes CDR1 SGHNT and CDR2 YENEEA. This CDR3 is 15 amino acids long.

CDR3 amino acids: CAWSVHSTGNTIYF. The CDR3 DNA reads TGTGCCTGGAGTGTACACAGCACTGGAAACACCATATATTTT. The chain has TRBV30 and TRBJ1-3; D remains ambiguous. CDR1 GTSNPN and CDR2 SVGIG come from the germline V gene (reference sequence). Trimming left V 0 bases short and J 2 bases short, with 8 bases between. This CDR3 has 14 residues. Supplemented by reference TRBV30 and TRBJ1-3, the full variable domain reads SQTIHQWPATLVQPVGSPLSLECTVEGTSNPNLYWYRQAAGRGLQLLFYSVGIGQISSEVPQNLSASRPQDRQFILSSKKLLLSDSGFYLCAWSVHSTGNTIYFGEGSWLTVV.

V usage is TRBV6-5 and J usage is TRBJ2-7, with 10 positions matching TRBD1. Germline V gene sequence: CDR1 MNHEY, CDR2 SVGAGI. The CDR3 length is 14 residues. Unmatched junction bases numbered 1, after V lost 5 bases and J lost 0 bases. The CDR3 sequence: CASSRTGGSYEQYF. The CDR3 bases are TGTGCCAGCAGTCGGACAGGGGGCTCCTACGAGCAGTACTTC.

Here the CDR3 DNA reads TGTGCCAGCAGCTTGACAGGGTTGGGTGAGCAGTTCTTC. This gives the protein CASSLTGLGEQFF. The chain combines TRBV25-1 with TRBJ2-1, with 7 bases identical to TRBD1. There are 13 residues in the CDR3. The ends lost 6 bases at V and 9 bases at J; junction bases unmatched: 8. Germline V gene lookup returns CDR1 MGHDK and CDR2 SYGVNS.

The V and J genes are TRBV30 and TRBJ2-3, with 7 bases that match TRBD2. This CDR3 has 16 amino acids. Germline CDR1 reads GTSNPN; CDR2 reads SVGIG (reference sequence). J gave up 0 bases and V 3 bases, and 9 bases lay outside the gene matches. CDR3 in amino acids: CAWRRLAEPSTDTQYF. The CDR3 bases are TGTGCCTGGAGGAGGCTAGCGGAACCTAGCACAGATACGCAGTATTTT.